Listed below are T cell receptor beta chains from one sample, sequenced in a study of beta chain features in type 1 diabetes. Clones were sequenced by immunoSEQ multiplex PCR, and TCRdb holds only the in-frame ones, with some missing. The table shows about 410,000 clones, with about 15% occurring only once. Sequencing was carried out using naive CD4+ T cells from blood. These receptors were taken from a man aged 25-45 years in good health. Each CDR3 is given with its conserved first and last residue. Each record gives: V gene, CDR3 protein.

v_call: TRBV4-1; cdr3_aa: CASSHGRSSYEQYF
v_call: TRBV20-1; cdr3_aa: CSARQNYGYTF
v_call: TRBV18; cdr3_aa: CASSRDKVGETQYF
v_call: TRBV5-6; cdr3_aa: CASSLFRGGRAPNTDTQYF
v_call: TRBV4-3; cdr3_aa: CASSQGDSLSETQYF
v_call: TRBV9; cdr3_aa: CASSVGGQFNSPLHF
v_call: TRBV30; cdr3_aa: CAFGMGASNEQFF
v_call: TRBV4-3; cdr3_aa: CASSQDGTYGYTF
v_call: TRBV4-3; cdr3_aa: CASSQDGGQGFIQYF
v_call: TRBV18; cdr3_aa: CASSQRGTYEQYF
v_call: TRBV7-9; cdr3_aa: CASSLGRGLNSPLHF
v_call: TRBV5-1; cdr3_aa: CASSSTQVGNTEAFF
v_call: TRBV4-1; cdr3_aa: CASSRQGGNQPQHF
v_call: TRBV18; cdr3_aa: CASSPLGQGIQGYF
v_call: TRBV5-1; cdr3_aa: CASTPGTAAYEQYF
v_call: TRBV28; cdr3_aa: CASSSDSDSGANVLTF
v_call: TRBV29-1; cdr3_aa: CSVLGTGTDTQYF
v_call: TRBV7-4; cdr3_aa: CASPWAGEQYF
v_call: TRBV28; cdr3_aa: CASSLQVPGANVLTF
v_call: TRBV10-3; cdr3_aa: CAMGPSQGASEAFF
v_call: TRBV20-1; cdr3_aa: CSATLVNIQYF
v_call: TRBV5-4; cdr3_aa: CASSLGGGKAFF
v_call: TRBV7-8; cdr3_aa: CASSLREGNEQFF
v_call: TRBV10-3; cdr3_aa: CAISESGGYTF
v_call: TRBV7-2; cdr3_aa: CASSFLLKPKAPDTQYF
v_call: TRBV15; cdr3_aa: CATSRDWGNEQFF
v_call: TRBV11-2; cdr3_aa: CASSRRDTQETQYF
v_call: TRBV9; cdr3_aa: CASSLSGGRYNEQFF
v_call: TRBV13; cdr3_aa: CASSRQGPYYNEQFF
v_call: TRBV18; cdr3_aa: CASSHFPPTGGDTDTQYF
v_call: TRBV29-1; cdr3_aa: CSVLPGGAGANVLTF
v_call: TRBV14; cdr3_aa: CASSLSRTQPQHF
v_call: TRBV7-7; cdr3_aa: CASSPRRSSYNEQFF
v_call: TRBV2; cdr3_aa: CASSRVPGNRRTDTQYF
v_call: TRBV9; cdr3_aa: CASSGKTGGDATNEKLFF